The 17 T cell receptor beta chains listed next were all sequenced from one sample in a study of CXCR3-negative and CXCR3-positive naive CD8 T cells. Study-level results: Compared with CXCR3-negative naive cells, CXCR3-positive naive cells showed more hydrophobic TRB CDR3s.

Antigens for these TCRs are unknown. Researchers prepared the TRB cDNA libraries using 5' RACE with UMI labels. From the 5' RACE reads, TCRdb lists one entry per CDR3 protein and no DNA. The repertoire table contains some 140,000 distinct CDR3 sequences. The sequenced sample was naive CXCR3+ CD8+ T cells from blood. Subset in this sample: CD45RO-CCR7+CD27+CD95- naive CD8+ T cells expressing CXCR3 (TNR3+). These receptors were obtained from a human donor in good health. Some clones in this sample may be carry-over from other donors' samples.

The CDR3 loop reads CASSHQATGTTAYEQYF. This chain connects TRBV4-1 to TRBJ2-7; the D call from TCRdb, TRBD1, cannot be confirmed without DNA. The CDR3 sequence is 17 residues long. Germline V CDR1 and CDR2: MGHRA, YSYEKL.

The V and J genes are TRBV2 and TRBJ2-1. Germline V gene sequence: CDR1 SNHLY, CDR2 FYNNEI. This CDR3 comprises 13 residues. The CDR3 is CASRRFSYNEQFF.

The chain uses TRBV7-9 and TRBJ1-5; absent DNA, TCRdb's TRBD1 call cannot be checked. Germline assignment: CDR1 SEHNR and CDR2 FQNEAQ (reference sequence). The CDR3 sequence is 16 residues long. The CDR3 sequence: CASSSTGVYSNQPQHF. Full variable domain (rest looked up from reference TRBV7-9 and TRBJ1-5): DTGVSQNPRHKITKRGQNVTFRCDPISEHNRLYWYRQTLGQGPEFLTYFQNEAQLEKSRLLSDRFSAERPKGSFSTLEIQRTEQGDSAMYLCASSSTGVYSNQPQHFGDGTRLSIL.

The CDR3 protein is CAGSLDGIAGVSYNEQFF. The V and J genes are TRBV7-6 and TRBJ2-1; no DNA is available, so the TRBD2 call from TCRdb remains unchecked. This CDR3 is built from 18 residues. CDR1 is SGHVS and CDR2 is FNYEAQ in the germline V gene. Filled out from reference TRBV7-6 and TRBJ2-1, the complete variable domain reads GAGVSQSPRYKVTKRGQDVALRCDPISGHVSLYWYRQALGQGPEFLTYFNYEAQQDKSGLPNDRFSAERPEGSISTLTIQRTEQRDSAMYRCAGSLDGIAGVSYNEQFFGPGTRLTVL.

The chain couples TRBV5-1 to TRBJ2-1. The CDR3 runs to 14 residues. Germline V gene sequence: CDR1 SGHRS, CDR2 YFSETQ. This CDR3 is CASSLHPSYNEQFF.

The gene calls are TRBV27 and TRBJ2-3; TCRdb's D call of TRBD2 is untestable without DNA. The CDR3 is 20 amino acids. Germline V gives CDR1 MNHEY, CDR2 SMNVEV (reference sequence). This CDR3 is CASSPLAGGRYEGSTDTQYF.

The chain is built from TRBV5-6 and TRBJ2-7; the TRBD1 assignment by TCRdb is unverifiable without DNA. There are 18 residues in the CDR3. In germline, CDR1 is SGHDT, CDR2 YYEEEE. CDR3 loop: CASSSTDREKSLSYEQYF.

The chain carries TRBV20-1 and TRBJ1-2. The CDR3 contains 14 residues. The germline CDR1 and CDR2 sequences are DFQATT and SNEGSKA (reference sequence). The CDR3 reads CSAPLPAFNYGYTF.

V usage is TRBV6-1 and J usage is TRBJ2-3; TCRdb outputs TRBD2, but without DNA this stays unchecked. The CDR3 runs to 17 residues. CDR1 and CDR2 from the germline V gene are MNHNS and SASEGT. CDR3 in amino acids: CASTPGLAGGSTDTQYF.

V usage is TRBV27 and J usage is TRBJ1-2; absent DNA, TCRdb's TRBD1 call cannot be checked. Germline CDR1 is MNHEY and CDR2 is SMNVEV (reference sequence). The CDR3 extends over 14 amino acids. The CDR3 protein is CASRRTGVNYGYTF.

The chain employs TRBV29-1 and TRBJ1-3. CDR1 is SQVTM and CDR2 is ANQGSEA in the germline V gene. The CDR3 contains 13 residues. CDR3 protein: CSAGVGSGNTIYF.

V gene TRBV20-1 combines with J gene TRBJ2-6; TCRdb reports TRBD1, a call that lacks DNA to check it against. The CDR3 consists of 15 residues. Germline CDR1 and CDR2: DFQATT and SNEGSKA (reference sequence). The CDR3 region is CSALEGALGANVLTF.

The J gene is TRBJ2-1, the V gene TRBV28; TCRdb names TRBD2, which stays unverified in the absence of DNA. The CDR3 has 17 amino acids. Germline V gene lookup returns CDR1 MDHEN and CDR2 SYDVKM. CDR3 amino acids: CASSWGTSGGPNNEQFF.

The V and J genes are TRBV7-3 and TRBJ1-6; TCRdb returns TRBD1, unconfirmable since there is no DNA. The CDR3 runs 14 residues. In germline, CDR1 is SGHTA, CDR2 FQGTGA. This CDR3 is CASSLGGTYSPLHF.

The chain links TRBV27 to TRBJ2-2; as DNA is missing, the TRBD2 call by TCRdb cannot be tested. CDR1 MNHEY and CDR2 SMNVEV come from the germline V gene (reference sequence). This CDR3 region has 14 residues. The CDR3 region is CASSAGLNTGELFF.

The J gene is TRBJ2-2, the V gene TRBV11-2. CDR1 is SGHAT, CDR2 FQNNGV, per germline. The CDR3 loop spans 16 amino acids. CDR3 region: CASSLDFGQNTGELFF.

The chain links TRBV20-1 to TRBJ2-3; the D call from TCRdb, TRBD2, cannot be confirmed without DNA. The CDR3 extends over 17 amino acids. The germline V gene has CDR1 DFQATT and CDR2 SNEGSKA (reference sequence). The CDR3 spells CSARPYRSSGTTDTQYF.